This T cell receptor (beta chain) was captured in a study of T cells expressing NK-cell markers. Study context: Seven donors tested HCMV-seropositive and one tested seronegative among the eight sequenced.

TCRdb re-called the 5' RACE reads and catalogs CDR3 proteins one per entry, DNA excluded. Here the sample table reports a few hundred thousand distinct CDR3 sequences. Findings of the study overall: It was still unclear whether expanded NKG2C+ T cell clones were HCMV specific. Also leading the CD3+CD56-NKG2C+ fraction in a handful of donors were these clonotypes.

Comments on this clonotype: Antigen specificity is unknown.

This clonotype was sampled from a man in his late teens or twenties in good health. The sample consisted of blood T cells: a sorted CD56 or NKG2C T cell subset, CD4+ or CD8+ T cells, or bulk PBMC T cells (not recorded which).

The CDR3: CSVDATSRWETQYF. The genes are TRBV29-1 and TRBJ2-5. Germline V gives CDR1 SQVTM, CDR2 ANQGSEA. The CDR3 loop spans 14 amino acids.